These T cell receptor beta chains were read from a single sample in a study of T cell responses to AZD1222 COVID-19 vaccine. The protocol was immunoSEQ multiplex PCR, while the TCRdb copy is restricted to in-frame clones and leaves out a portion. This table holds roughly 110,000 clones, approximately 90% found once. Source: peripheral blood, taken 28 days after the second AZD1222 dose. Receptor source: an adult who received the AZD1222 COVID-19 vaccine. CDR3s include the opening cysteine and the closing phenylalanine or tryptophan. D genes are given only for firm matches. A clone size is listed for some rows: how often the clone was seen (once, few, many), or a class if it is expanded.

d_call,v_call,j_call,cdr3_length,clone_size,cdr3_aa,cdr3_nt
NA,TRBV5-6,TRBJ2-1,11,once,CASSTNNEQFF,TGTGCCAGCAGCACCAACAATGAGCAGTTCTTC
NA,TRBV13,TRBJ2-4,12,NA,CASSPAGNIQYF,TGTGCCAGCAGCCCCGCTGGAAACATTCAGTACTTC
NA,TRBV2,TRBJ1-1,13,NA,CASSELENTEAFF,TGTGCCAGCAGTGAACTAGAGAACACTGAAGCTTTCTTT
NA,TRBV7-2,TRBJ2-5,15,NA,CASSLQTGEGETQYF,TGTGCCAGCAGCCTGCAGACAGGGGAGGGAGAGACCCAGTACTTC
TRBD1,TRBV5-1,TRBJ1-1,14,NA,CASSSGGTNTEAFF,TGCGCCAGCAGCTCAGGGGGGACGAACACTGAAGCTTTCTTT
NA,TRBV3-1/TRBV3-2,TRBJ1-4,15,NA,CASSQGAGVGEKLFF,TGTGCCAGCAGCCAAGGGGCAGGGGTGGGTGAAAAACTGTTTTTT
TRBD1,TRBV7-9,TRBJ2-5,14,NA,CASSFGTGQETQYF,TGTGCCAGCAGCTTCGGGACAGGGCAAGAGACCCAGTACTTC
NA,TRBV6-1,TRBJ2-7,13,NA,CASSEGIGVEQYF,TGTGCCAGCAGTGAAGGTATCGGGGTCGAGCAGTACTTC
NA,TRBV18,TRBJ1-2,15,NA,CASSPARTNNYGYTF,TGTGCCAGCTCACCTGCCCGGACAAATAACTATGGCTACACCTTC
NA,TRBV19,TRBJ1-3,15,NA,CASSALRTTGNTIYF,TGTGCCAGTAGTGCCCTTCGGACAACCGGAAACACCATATATTTT
NA,TRBV5-1,TRBJ2-3,15,NA,CASSLVSGSTDTQYF,TGCGCCAGCAGCTTGGTATCAGGGAGCACAGATACGCAGTATTTT
NA,TRBV20-1,TRBJ2-7,12,few,CSASDQVDEQYF,TGCAGTGCTAGTGACCAGGTGGACGAGCAGTACTTC
TRBD2,TRBV4-1,TRBJ2-2,18,NA,CASSQEGSGGPNTGELFF,TGCGCCAGCAGCCAAGAAGGGAGCGGGGGGCCGAACACCGGGGAGCTGTTTTTT
TRBD1,TRBV30,TRBJ1-2,16,NA,CAWSVGTGGINYGYTF,TGTGCCTGGAGTGTTGGGACAGGGGGGATAAACTATGGCTACACCTTC
TRBD2,TRBV9,TRBJ2-3,14,NA,CASSVETSGGLQYF,TGTGCCAGCAGCGTAGAGACTAGCGGGGGTTTGCAGTATTTT
NA,TRBV7-9,TRBJ2-4,12,NA,CASSLDSPGQYF,TGTGCCAGCAGCTTGGACAGCCCCGGACAGTACTTC
NA,TRBV27,TRBJ2-7,15,NA,CASSGKWSGAYEQYF,TGTGCCAGCAGCGGGAAGTGGTCGGGAGCCTACGAGCAGTACTTC
NA,TRBV19,TRBJ1-5,12,NA,CASSLNNQPQHF,TGTGCCAGTAGTTTAAACAATCAGCCCCAGCATTTT
TRBD2,TRBV6-1,TRBJ2-5,15,NA,CASSESSGGQETQYF,TGTGCCAGCAGTGAATCATCGGGGGGACAAGAGACCCAGTACTTC
TRBD2,TRBV5-1,TRBJ2-1,15,NA,CASSWQAGGGNEQFF,TGCGCCAGCAGCTGGCAGGCTGGCGGGGGAAATGAGCAGTTCTTC
NA,TRBV10-1,TRBJ2-2,17,few,CASRARRGDANTGELFF,TGCGCCAGCCGGGCCAGGCGTGGGGACGCGAACACCGGGGAGCTGTTTTTT
TRBD2,TRBV7-6,TRBJ2-3,17,NA,CASSLRWRGGRTDTQYF,TGTGCCAGCAGCTTAAGGTGGCGCGGGGGGCGCACAGATACGCAGTATTTT
NA,TRBV19,TRBJ1-1,13,NA,CASSHGGNTEAFF,TGTGCCAGTAGCCATGGGGGGAACACTGAAGCTTTCTTT
NA,TRBV19,TRBJ1-3,18,NA,CASSIDQSAGYSGNTIYF,TGTGCCAGTAGTATAGATCAATCCGCGGGATACTCTGGAAACACCATATATTTT
NA,TRBV28,TRBJ2-7,13,NA,CASRDGVTYEQYF,TGTGCCAGCAGGGACGGGGTAACCTACGAGCAGTACTTC
NA,TRBV4-2,TRBJ2-1,19,NA,CASSQDLSVPHPSYNEQFF,TGTGCCAGCAGCCAAGATCTGTCCGTCCCACACCCCTCCTACAATGAGCAGTTCTTC
TRBD2,TRBV11-2,TRBJ2-3,16,NA,CASSLRLAGSTDTQYF,TGTGCCAGCAGCTTGAGGCTAGCGGGTAGCACAGATACGCAGTATTTT
NA,TRBV2,TRBJ1-2,15,NA,CASSEAGTYNHGYTF,TGTGCCAGCAGTGAAGCGGGCACATACAATCACGGCTACACCTTC